The TCR beta chain described here comes from a study of OX40 agonist ivuxolimab in advanced cancers. Study results and caveats: Patients who responded partially at 0.1-3.0 mg/kg showed clonal expansion ranking among the lowest. Blood T cells, both CD4+ and CD8+, expanded clonally by week 6 at 0.1 to 3.0 mg/kg.

Looked up from germline, CDR1 is MNHEY and CDR2 is SVGAGI. Deletions cut 2 bases from V and 6 bases from J, with 5 bases between. The CDR3 is 11 amino acids. A word on this clone: Antigen specificity is unknown.

Generated by immunoSEQ multiplex PCR, the TCRdb table keeps only in-frame clones and is missing some. The table includes about 90,000 clones, 85% to 90% detected once. Blood specimens came from baseline, cycle 4 day 1, and cycle 7 day 1. This clonotype originated in an adult with an advanced solid tumor such as melanoma, head and neck, liver or kidney cancer. The sample was CD4+ or CD8+ T cells sorted from blood, taken in a trial of the OX40 agonist ivuxolimab. The chain has TRBV6-5 and TRBJ2-7; D is ambiguous. CDR3 region: CASSYDFEQYF. CDR3 DNA: TGTGCCAGCAGTTACGACTTCGAGCAGTACTTC.